This record concerns one T cell receptor (beta chain) sequence. What it recognizes is unknown. This specimen includes other DNA sequences encoding the same CDR3. Terminally differentiated effector memory CD45RA+ cells were excluded by CCR7 positive selection of CD45RO-negative cells. The record originates from a study of shared clonotypes between healthy human individuals. Study observations and caveats: Sampling covered blood only; tissue repertoires likely differ.

Clones were sequenced by immunoSEQ multiplex PCR, and TCRdb holds only the in-frame ones, with some missing. The sample holds about 2 million clones, approximately 95% seen once. The receptor's source is a young man in good health. Sequencing used naive CD8+ T cells sorted from blood.

DNA of the CDR3: TGTGCCAGCAGCTTAGGCGGGAGTGACTACGAGCAGTACTTC. It codes for CASSLGGSDYEQYF. The genes are TRBV7-9 and TRBJ2-7; 7 bases align to TRBD2. Germline V gene lookup returns CDR1 SEHNR and CDR2 FQNEAQ (reference sequence). V lost 1 base and J lost 3; bases outside the gene matches: 3. The CDR3 contains 14 residues.